This section outlines one T cell receptor beta chain sequence together with its context. Its antigen is not known. At one boundary the junction diverges from the germline segment, which might be a read error. Germline loops: CDR1 MNHNS, CDR2 SASEGT. The CDR3 loop spans 13 amino acids. This record comes from a study of cytomegalovirus exposure and HLA in healthy donors. Whole-study findings and limits: Earlier findings revealed that most TCR beta V segments proved productive either about 90% or about 30% of the time.

Primers for the PCR totalled 60 Vbeta and 13 Jbeta. Profiling relied on immunoSEQ multiplex PCR, and the TCRdb table lists in-frame clones only, not all of them. The sample spans 60,000 to 90,000 clones; the ten largest clones claim 5%. This receptor was obtained from a woman between 35 and 50 years old in good health and CMV-seropositive. The chain links TRBV6-1 to TRBJ2-7; D is possibly TRBD2 (5 bases). The sequenced sample was PBMCs. CDR3 sequence: CASSVRDLYKQCF. As DNA, the CDR3 is TGTGCCAGCAGTGTGAGGGATCTCTACAAGCAGTGCTTC.